A selection of T cell receptor beta chains follows, all from one sample in a study of blood T cell repertoires in COVID-19. The repertoire was sequenced with immunoSEQ multiplex PCR; TCRdb's copy has only in-frame clones and lacks some. The sample consists of approximately 230,000 clones, approximately 84% of them appearing once. Material for sequencing was PBMCs or T cells enriched from blood (not recorded which). These receptors were obtained from a man in his forties who had recovered from COVID-19. Each CDR3 is given with its conserved first and last residue. D genes are given only for firm matches. The listing skips clone size in some rows; elsewhere it reads once, few, many or a size class.

j_call clone_size v_call d_call cdr3_nt cdr3_aa
TRBJ1-1 few TRBV30 NA TGTGCCTCAGAAGGGGAGGGACGGGCTCTTATGAACACTGAAGCTTTCTTT CASEGEGRALMNTEAFF
TRBJ1-6 NA TRBV19 NA TGTGCCAGTAGTATTCCCACCGACGTACTACTCCACTTT CASSIPTDVLLHF
TRBJ1-1 NA TRBV4-1 NA TGCGCCAGCAGCAAGGCCGGGTCACCAGCTTTCTTT CASSKAGSPAFF
TRBJ2-1 NA TRBV7-2 TRBD2 TGTGCCAGCAGCTTATATCAGCGGGGGGACTCTGCTCCGTTCTTC CASSLYQRGDSAPFF
TRBJ2-4 NA TRBV28 NA TGTGCCAGCAGTTTCCGCCGCGGGTCTGGCATTCAGTACTTC CASSFRRGSGIQYF
TRBJ1-4 NA TRBV5-1 TRBD1 TGCGCCAGCAGCGGGGGACAGGCGGGCTTTGAAAAACTGTTTTTT CASSGGQAGFEKLFF
TRBJ1-2 NA TRBV11-2 NA TGTGCCAGCAGCCTAAATCCCCAGGGCTCGTATGGCTACACCTTC CASSLNPQGSYGYTF
TRBJ2-3 NA TRBV7-9 NA TGTGCCAGCAGCTCTCCTACCCCTCGTCGGGACTTCACAGATACGCAGTATTTT CASSSPTPRRDFTDTQYF
TRBJ2-3 NA TRBV19 NA TGTGCCAGTAGCGCGGGCCGGACAGATACGCAGTATTTT CASSAGRTDTQYF
TRBJ2-7 NA TRBV4-3 NA TGCGCCAGCAGCCAAGGAGTGGAGGGGGCAGGGGAGCAGTACTTC CASSQGVEGAGEQYF
TRBJ1-6 NA TRBV9 NA TGTGCCAGCAGCTTAGCTGGACAGCCTAATTCACCCCTCCACTTT CASSLAGQPNSPLHF
TRBJ2-1 NA TRBV27 NA TGTGCCAGCAGTTTATCGAAACAGTTATACAATGAGCAGTTCTTC CASSLSKQLYNEQFF
TRBJ1-6 NA TRBV18 TRBD1 TGTGCCAGCTCACCATCCTCGGGACAGGTTGGTTCACCCCTCCACTTT CASSPSSGQVGSPLHF
TRBJ1-1 NA TRBV25-1 TRBD1 TGTGCCAGCGAGGGGGCGGGAATTACTGAAGCTTTCTTT CASEGAGITEAFF
TRBJ2-5 NA TRBV11-2 TRBD1 TGTGCCAGCAGCTTAGCCGGGACAGCCGAGACCCAGTACTTC CASSLAGTAETQYF
TRBJ2-4 once TRBV10-3 NA TGTGCCATCAGTGAACTAGGGAGTTTAGCCAAAAACATTCAGTACTTC CAISELGSLAKNIQYF